This TCR beta chain emerged from a study of a mutant IDH1 vaccine in newly diagnosed glioma. Study information: Patients under treatment included about 60% males and approximately 40% females and had a mean age of around 37 years. It was at week 35 that visit V12 occurred, and at week 47 that visit V13 did.

Note on this clone: The antigen is not known.

This sample's time point: week 47, end of study. In every dose of vaccine, 300 ug of mutant IDH1 20-mer peptide was given alongside topical imiquimod. V lost 3 bases and J lost 3, with 6 bases in between. This CDR3 has 11 amino acids. The germline gives CDR1 GTSNPN, CDR2 SVGIG (reference sequence). Some clones are missing from TCRdb's copy, which holds only in-frame ones; the method was immunoSEQ multiplex PCR. In the table there are 55,000 to 65,000 clones, around 75% of which are singletons. The material was PBMCs, obtained from a glioma patient whose treatment included an IDH1 peptide vaccine. The chain uses TRBV30 and TRBJ2-7; no reliable D call. The sequence was collected from a man in his fifties or sixties with glioma. CDR3 loop: CAWRGFYEQYF. The CDR3 coding sequence is TGTGCCTGGAGAGGCTTCTACGAGCAGTACTTC.